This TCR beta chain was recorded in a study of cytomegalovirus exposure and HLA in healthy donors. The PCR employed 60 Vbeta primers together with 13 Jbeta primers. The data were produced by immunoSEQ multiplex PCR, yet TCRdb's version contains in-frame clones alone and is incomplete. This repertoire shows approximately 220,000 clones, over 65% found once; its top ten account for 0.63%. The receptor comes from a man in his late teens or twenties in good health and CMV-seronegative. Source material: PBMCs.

Written as DNA, the CDR3 is TGTGCCAGCACGGGAGCGGGAGCTGCCTACAATGAGCAGTTCTTC. As protein: CASTGAGAAYNEQFF. V and J are TRBV25-1 and TRBJ2-1; 8 positions agree with TRBD2. The CDR3 runs to 15 residues. J gave up 2 bases and V 7 bases, and 7 bases lay outside the gene matches. CDR1 and CDR2 from the germline V gene are MGHDK and SYGVNS.